A single T cell receptor (beta chain) is shown here with its context. Its specificity is not known. The table came from immunoSEQ multiplex PCR; TCRdb's copy has only in-frame clones and leaves some out. The table records fewer than 90,000 clones, 90% to 95% of them present only once. This CDR3 is 14 amino acids long. Germline V CDR1 and CDR2: MNHEY, SMNVEV (reference sequence). V was trimmed by 5 bases and J by 7 bases, leaving 17 bases between them. This sample was included in a study of T cell responses to AZD1222 COVID-19 vaccine. The study, taken as a whole, reports: Reportedly, nearly half of unique spike TCRs recognized epitopes outside B.1.351/B.1.1.7 mutations. Spike-specific TCR breadth and depth both grew after two AZD1222 doses.

The analysis combined second doses at about 4 or about 12 weeks. The clonotype comes from an adult who received the AZD1222 COVID-19 vaccine. The sequencing used peripheral blood, collected 28 days after the second AZD1222 dose. The V gene is TRBV27, the J gene TRBJ1-2; D is unclear. CDR3 nucleotide sequence: TGTGCCAGCAGTGGCGGCACACCAGGAAGTGGCTACACCTTC. Amino acids: CASSGGTPGSGYTF.